The clone carrying this TCR beta chain has a handful of counts. What it recognizes is unknown. This sample is part of a study of T-cell reconstitution after alpha-beta-depleted transplantation in children. Study results and limitations: At one year after transplant, newly produced T cells mostly accounted for T-cell counts and diversity. Several hundred expanded graft clones reportedly were the source of alpha-beta T cells about two months after transplant.

The ends were cut back, 3 bases at V and 8 bases at J, with 11 bases in the middle. This CDR3 is 14 amino acids long. It was with unique molecular identifiers that the TCRbeta library was prepared. TCRdb itself ran the PCR reads through MiXCR, one entry per CDR3 protein. In the table there are about 200,000 distinct CDR3 sequences, 17% of which are singletons. Sequences were derived from PBMCs, mostly from graft donor cells, sampled 360 days after TCRalphabeta/CD19-depleted stem cell transplant. The V gene is TRBV12-3 or TRBV12-4, the J gene TRBJ1-6; D possibly corresponds to TRBD1 (6 bases). This sequence was found in a male patient between 2 and 9 years old who had a stem cell transplant for acute lymphoblastic leukemia, so the T cells may come from the graft donor. The CDR3 sequence is CASSFTGSYSPLHF. Here the CDR3 DNA reads TGTGCCAGCAGTTTCACAGGGAGTTATTCACCCCTCCACTTT.